A selection of T cell receptor beta chains follows, all from one sample in a study of T cells after yellow fever vaccination. TCRdb re-derived calls from the 5' RACE reads in MiXCR, one entry per CDR3 protein. The sample carries around 120,000 distinct CDR3 sequences, around 6.7% recorded once. The material was CD4+ T cells sorted from PBMCs, obtained around 45 days after the first yellow fever vaccination. These receptors were taken from a man younger than 35 who received the YFV17D yellow fever vaccine. Each CDR3 is given with its conserved first and last residue. The order of the fields is V gene, J gene, D gene, clone size, CDR3 length, CDR3 DNA, CDR3 protein. A D gene is named only where the DNA matches it firmly. Only some rows state a clone size, as once, few, many or a class for expanded clones.

>TRBV12-5|TRBJ1-2|-|many|16
TGTGCTAGTGGTTTGGTAGGCGAAAGAGCTAACTATGGCTACACCTTC
CASGLVGERANYGYTF
>TRBV7-3|TRBJ2-5|TRBD1|-|13
TGTGCCAGCAGCTGGACAGGGGATGCGACCCAGTACTTC
CASSWTGDATQYF
>TRBV6-2/TRBV6-3|TRBJ1-1|-|many|12
TGTGCCAGCAGCCTCGGGAGGACTGAAGCTTTCTTT
CASSLGRTEAFF
>TRBV12-3/TRBV12-4|TRBJ2-1|-|-|14
TGTGCCAGCAGCGCGGGGAGCTCCTACAATGAGCAGTTCTTC
CASSAGSSYNEQFF
>TRBV6-5|TRBJ1-5|-|many|12
TGTGCCAGCAGTTACCCCTATCAGCCCCAGCATTTT
CASSYPYQPQHF
>TRBV4-1|TRBJ2-5|-|many|14
TGCGCCAGCAGCCAAGATCGAGGGGCCCGATCCCAGTACTTC
CASSQDRGARSQYF
>TRBV7-9|TRBJ2-1|-|many|16
TGTGCCAGCAGCTTAGGCCAGGGGGGGTCCTACAATGAGCAGTTCTTC
CASSLGQGGSYNEQFF
>TRBV3-1|TRBJ2-1|-|-|16
TGTGCCAGCAGCCAAGATACGGGAATACTAAGCCATGAGCAGTTCTTC
CASSQDTGILSHEQFF
>TRBV12-3/TRBV12-4|TRBJ1-3|TRBD1|many|15
TGTGCCAGCAGCCCCGACAGGGTCCCTGGAAACACCATATATTTT
CASSPDRVPGNTIYF
>TRBV10-1|TRBJ2-3|TRBD1|many|14
TGCGCCAGCAGCGATGGACAGGGAACAGATACGCAGTATTTT
CASSDGQGTDTQYF
>TRBV3-1|TRBJ2-2|-|many|13
TGTGCCACCTGGGGACAGAACACCGGGGAGCTGTTTTTT
CATWGQNTGELFF
>TRBV29-1|TRBJ2-5|-|many|12
TGCAGCGTGAGACAGGCTCAAGAGACCCAGTACTTC
CSVRQAQETQYF